A selection of T cell receptor beta chains follows, all from one sample in a study of human T cells and chemical hapten exposure. Each CDR3 protein is one row after TCRdb ran MiXCR on the RACE reads. The table has about 380,000 distinct CDR3 sequences, 4% to 6% seen once. The material was whole blood, obtained in connection with sensitization to the hapten diphenylcyclopropenone (DPC). These receptors originate from a woman aged 50 to 60 with alopecia areata. Some clones in this sample may be carry-over from other donors' samples. The CDR3 runs from the conserved cysteine through the conserved F or W. A D gene is named only where the DNA matches it firmly. Rows may omit the clone size; those that give it use once, few, many or a size class.

TRBD2 TRBJ2-3 few 16 TRBV7-6 CASSPLAGAGTDTQYF TGTGCCAGCAGCCCCTTAGCGGGAGCCGGCACAGATACGCAGTATTTT
- TRBJ1-6 many 15 TRBV12-3/TRBV12-4 CASRVGGAYNSPLHF TGTGCCAGCAGAGTGGGTGGGGCCTATAATTCACCCCTCCACTTT
- TRBJ2-3 many 15 TRBV12-3/TRBV12-4 CASSFTEETSDTQYF TGTGCCAGCAGTTTTACGGAGGAGACCTCGGATACGCAGTATTTT
- TRBJ1-4 many 14 TRBV2 CASSEARGWEKLFF TGTGCCAGCAGTGAAGCCAGGGGATGGGAAAAACTGTTTTTT
TRBD1 TRBJ2-7 many 13 TRBV12-3/TRBV12-4 CASSLGQGGEQYF TGTGCCAGCAGCTTGGGACAGGGGGGCGAGCAGTACTTC
TRBD2 TRBJ2-1 - 15 TRBV7-9 CASSFSGRAYNEQFF TGTGCCAGCAGCTTTAGCGGGAGGGCATACAATGAGCAGTTCTTC
- TRBJ2-3 few 15 TRBV7-6 CASSGGFTSTDTQYF TGTGCCAGCAGCGGCGGATTTACTAGCACAGATACGCAGTATTTT
- TRBJ2-7 many 14 TRBV7-9 CASSLVGAAYEQYF TGTGCCAGCAGCTTAGTGGGGGCCGCCTACGAGCAGTACTTC
- TRBJ1-5 many 15 TRBV6-2/TRBV6-3 CASSSRGAGNQPQHF TGTGCCAGCAGTTCCCGGGGGGCCGGGAATCAGCCCCAGCATTTT
TRBD2 TRBJ2-1 many 22 TRBV4-2 CASSQERGASGRALSSYNEQFF TGTGCCAGCAGCCAAGAAAGAGGGGCTAGCGGGAGGGCCCTAAGCTCCTACAATGAGCAGTTCTTC
- TRBJ1-6 many 15 TRBV6-5 CASSRSTGNNSPLHF TGTGCCAGCAGTCGTTCAACAGGGAATAATTCACCCCTCCACTTT
TRBD1 TRBJ1-6 many 15 TRBV9 CASSVDPGGNSPLHF TGTGCCAGCAGCGTAGATCCAGGGGGAAATTCACCCCTCCACTTT
TRBD1 TRBJ1-1 few 15 TRBV14 CASSSRTGVNTEAFF TGTGCCAGCAGCTCCCGGACAGGGGTGAACACTGAAGCTTTCTTT
- TRBJ2-3 many 14 TRBV20-1 CSASSGISTDTQYF TGCAGTGCTAGTTCAGGAATAAGCACAGATACGCAGTATTTT
- TRBJ1-1 - 15 TRBV24-1 CATSDWGAPMPEAFF TGTGCCACCAGTGATTGGGGGGCCCCGATGCCTGAAGCTTTCTTT
TRBD1 TRBJ1-5 - 17 TRBV6-1 CASSATPTDRGYQPQHF TGTGCCAGCAGTGCCACACCAACAGACAGGGGATACCAGCCCCAGCATTTT
TRBD1 TRBJ1-5 few 15 TRBV3-1 CASSQDAQGALPQHF TGTGCCAGCAGCCAAGACGCACAGGGGGCCCTTCCCCAGCATTTT
TRBD1 TRBJ2-7 - 15 TRBV5-1 CASSFGGTGGYEQYF TGCGCCAGCAGCTTTGGCGGGACAGGGGGCTACGAGCAGTACTTC
- TRBJ2-3 few 18 TRBV7-2 CASSLRASTRSGTDTQYF TGTGCCAGCAGCTTAAGGGCATCAACCCGCTCGGGCACAGATACGCAGTATTTT
- TRBJ2-5 many 15 TRBV5-6 CASSFLQGLQETQYF TGTGCCAGCAGCTTCCTTCAGGGTCTCCAAGAGACCCAGTACTTC
TRBD2 TRBJ2-7 few 13 TRBV6-5 CASLGRDYYEQYF TGCGCCTCATTGGGGAGGGACTACTACGAGCAGTACTTC
TRBD2 TRBJ2-7 many 12 TRBV20-1 CSARGTSDEQYF TGCAGTGCTAGAGGGACTAGCGACGAGCAGTACTTC
TRBD2 TRBJ2-1 many 15 TRBV9 CASSVVGSGSNEQFF TGTGCCAGCAGCGTAGTTGGTAGCGGGAGCAATGAGCAGTTCTTC
- TRBJ2-1 many 15 TRBV7-2 CASSLALTGYNEQFF TGTGCCAGCAGCTTAGCGTTAACAGGGTACAATGAGCAGTTCTTC
- TRBJ1-2 - 12 TRBV6-1 CASSLTYYGYTF TGTGCCAGCAGTCTTACTTACTATGGCTACACCTTC
TRBD1 TRBJ1-6 many 13 TRBV6-2/TRBV6-3 CASNRDSNSPLHF TGTGCCAGCAATCGGGACAGCAATTCACCCCTCCACTTT
TRBD1 TRBJ2-1 few 15 TRBV27 CASSRTGGPYNEQFF TGTGCCAGCAGTAGGACAGGCGGACCCTACAATGAGCAGTTCTTC
- TRBJ1-2 - 13 TRBV2 CASITTGGYGYTF TGTGCCAGCATCACCACAGGTGGCTATGGCTACACCTTC
TRBD1 TRBJ1-1 many 16 TRBV7-2 CASTFTGGPLSTEAFF TGTGCCAGCACCTTTACAGGGGGCCCCCTTAGCACTGAAGCTTTCTTT
TRBD1 TRBJ1-4 - 14 TRBV29-1 CSVTTGATGEKLFF TGCAGTGTCACGACAGGGGCAACGGGTGAAAAACTGTTTTTT
TRBD1 TRBJ2-3 - 14 TRBV20-1 CSARKTGLTDTQYF TGCAGTGCTAGAAAGACAGGGTTGACAGATACGCAGTATTTT
- TRBJ2-3 many 13 TRBV5-1 CASSLETVDTQYF TGCGCCAGCAGCTTGGAGACTGTTGATACGCAGTATTTT
TRBD1 TRBJ1-4 - 15 TRBV6-5 CASSYSTTGGRKLFF TGTGCCAGCAGTTACTCGACGACAGGGGGCCGAAAACTGTTTTTT
- TRBJ1-5 once 14 TRBV6-2/TRBV6-3 CASSPDSPPWPQHF TGTGCCAGCAGTCCAGACAGCCCGCCTTGGCCCCAGCATTTT
- TRBJ2-7 many 12 TRBV29-1 CSVDSGEYEQYF TGCAGCGTTGATTCTGGGGAATACGAGCAGTACTTC
- TRBJ2-1 - 12 TRBV30 CAWSPGQGEQFF TGTGCCTGGAGTCCCGGACAAGGGGAGCAGTTCTTC
TRBD1 TRBJ2-4 few 17 TRBV27 CASSFKPGGLAKNIQYF TGTGCCAGCAGTTTCAAACCAGGGGGCCTAGCCAAAAACATTCAGTACTTC
- TRBJ2-5 many 14 TRBV5-1 CASSLDRRQETQYF TGCGCCAGCAGCTTAGACAGGCGTCAAGAGACCCAGTACTTC
- TRBJ2-3 many 12 TRBV7-6 CASSSGPDTQYF TGTGCCAGCAGCTCAGGGCCAGATACGCAGTATTTT
TRBD1 TRBJ2-5 few 13 TRBV14 CASKRTGLETQYF TGTGCCAGCAAACGGACAGGGTTAGAGACCCAGTACTTC
- TRBJ1-5 many 13 TRBV6-2/TRBV6-3 CASTSFGNQPQHF TGTGCCAGCACCTCTTTCGGCAATCAGCCCCAGCATTTT
- TRBJ1-2 - 12 TRBV29-1 CSVTGTSYGYTF TGCAGCGTTACCGGGACATCCTATGGCTACACCTTC
- TRBJ1-1 - 13 TRBV12-3/TRBV12-4 CASSFRETTEAFF TGTGCCAGCAGTTTCCGGGAGACCACTGAAGCTTTCTTT
TRBD2 TRBJ2-3 - 16 TRBV28 CASSSRASGSTDTQYF TGTGCCAGCAGTTCGAGGGCTAGCGGCTCCACAGATACGCAGTATTTT
- TRBJ1-3 many 16 TRBV6-5 CASSYGRISSGNTIYF TGTGCCAGCAGTTACGGACGGATCAGCTCTGGAAACACCATATATTTT
- TRBJ2-5 many 10 TRBV6-6 CASGGETQYF TGTGCCAGCGGGGGGGAGACCCAGTACTTC